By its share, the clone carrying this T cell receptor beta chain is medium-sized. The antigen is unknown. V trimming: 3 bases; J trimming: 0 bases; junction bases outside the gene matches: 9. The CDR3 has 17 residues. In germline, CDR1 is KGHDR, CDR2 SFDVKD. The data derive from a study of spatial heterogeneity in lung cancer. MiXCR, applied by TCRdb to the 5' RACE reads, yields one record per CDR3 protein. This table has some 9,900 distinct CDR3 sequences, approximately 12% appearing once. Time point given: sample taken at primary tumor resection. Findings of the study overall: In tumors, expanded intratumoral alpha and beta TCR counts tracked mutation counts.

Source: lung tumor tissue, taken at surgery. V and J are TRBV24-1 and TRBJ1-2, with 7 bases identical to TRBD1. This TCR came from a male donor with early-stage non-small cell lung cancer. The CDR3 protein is CATSDGRDSPANYGYTF. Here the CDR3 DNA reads TGTGCCACCAGTGATGGAAGGGACAGCCCAGCTAACTATGGCTACACCTTC.